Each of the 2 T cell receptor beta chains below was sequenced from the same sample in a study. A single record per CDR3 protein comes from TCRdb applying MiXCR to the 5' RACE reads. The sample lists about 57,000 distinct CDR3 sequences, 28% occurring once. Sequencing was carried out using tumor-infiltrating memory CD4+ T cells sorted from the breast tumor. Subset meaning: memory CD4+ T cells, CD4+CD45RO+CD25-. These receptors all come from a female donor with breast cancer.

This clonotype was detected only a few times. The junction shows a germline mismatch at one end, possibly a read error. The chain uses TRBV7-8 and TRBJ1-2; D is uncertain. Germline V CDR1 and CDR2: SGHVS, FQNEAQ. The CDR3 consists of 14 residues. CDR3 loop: CASSTYTADYGYTF. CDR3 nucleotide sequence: TGTGCCAGCAGTACCTATACAGCCGACTATGGCTACACCTTT.

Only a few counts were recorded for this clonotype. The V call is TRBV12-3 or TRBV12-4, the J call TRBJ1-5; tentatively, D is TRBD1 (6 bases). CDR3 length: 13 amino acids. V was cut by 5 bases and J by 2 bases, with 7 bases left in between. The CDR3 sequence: CASSRGGNQPQHF. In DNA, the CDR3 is TGTGCCAGCAGTAGGGGGGGCAATCAGCCCCAGCATTTT.